One T cell receptor beta chain is described in this entry. Its specific antigen is unknown. Base quality data are lacking; no much larger clone is found one base away. The data were taken from a study of blood T cell repertoires in COVID-19 (dated by TCRdb to the early 2020s). Describing the broader study: The collaborator samples originated in the United States, Italy and Spain and spanned the acute and convalescent phases of COVID-19. A freely available public database, intended as a resource for researchers studying the immune response to SARS-CoV-2, is where the repertoires were released. The sample metadata nearly always contained a de-identified subject ID, COVID-19 status, age in years and sex. Where available, HLA class I and class II types were obtained from metadata supplied by the sample provider rather than from assay-based typing. The dataset comprised deeply sampled blood TCRbeta repertoires from subjects exposed to, actively infected with, or recovered from COVID-19. The material from the prospective study consisted of cDNA or gDNA derived from T cells, B-cell-depleted T cells, or PBMCs. Samples came from the ongoing ImmuneRACE study (first 160 participants) plus 1,254 subjects from 6 global collaborators.

The immunoSEQ Assay, a bias-controlled multiplex PCR, was used to amplify TCRbeta CDR3 regions from genomic DNA. In the source study's methods: Within the assay, amplification of reference gene primers was used to estimate how many nucleated cells each sample contained. Sequence reads were collapsed and filtered to measure the absolute abundance of every unique TCRbeta CDR3 rearrangement. For each sample, productive Simpson clonality was calculated by taking the square root of Simpson's diversity index across productive rearrangements. In its TCRdb copy, this immuneACCESS table keeps in-frame sequences only and misses some clones. Where compared with another copy, unresolved V genes explain less than half of these, and the others have no known cause. V and J calls and clone size follow that table, whereas D and trimming were derived from the DNA. For this sample the table gives around 250,000 clones, of which 82% were detected only once. 3.1% of the sample is in the top ten clones.

Whole blood was collected in K2EDTA tubes by collaborating institutions according to the institutions' own protocols. For TCRbeta analysis, collaborators shipped samples in one of three forms: frozen whole blood, isolated PBMCs, or DNA extracted from either of those sample types. Trimmed from V: 7 bases; trimmed from J: 4 bases; junction bases lacking a gene match: 9. The germline V gene yields SGHDN for CDR1 and FVKESK for CDR2. Including cysteine and phenylalanine, the CDR3 has 15 amino acids. The retained sequence is limited to the CDR3, 45 bases, with the frame set at the first base. General findings and caveats noted by the study authors: Clinical and demographic metadata were provided uncurated, with the amount varying by source and participant.

The chain joins TRBV14 to TRBJ2-2; TRBD1 fits 7 bases in the junction. Sequencing input: peripheral blood. The sequence was obtained from a woman aged 18-35 years with acute or convalescent COVID-19. The sequenced DNA is TGTGCCAGCACCGGGACAGAGGTTCGCACCGGGGAGCTGTTTTTT. It encodes CASTGTEVRTGELFF.